These 5 T cell receptor beta chains came from one sample sequenced in a study of blood T cell repertoires in COVID-19. The assay was immunoSEQ multiplex PCR, and TCRdb's table has in-frame clones only and misses some. The repertoire includes 300,000 to 400,000 clones, 88% of them detected once, and about 5% sits in the top ten. The sequencing sample was made of PBMCs or T cells enriched from blood (not recorded which). All receptors come from a man between 25 and 39 years old who had recovered from COVID-19.

The chain has TRBV28 and TRBJ1-1, with 8 nucleotides matching TRBD1. Per germline, CDR1 MDHEN and CDR2 SYDVKM. The CDR3 has 15 residues. Germline trimming cut 3 bases from V and 5 bases from J; bases unmatched to any gene: 8. The CDR3 sequence: CASSFLSGGKTEAFF. The CDR3 nucleotides read TGTGCCAGCAGTTTTCTGTCAGGGGGCAAAACTGAAGCTTTCTTT.

The CDR3 region is CASSKAGGNYGYTF. The DNA of the CDR3 is TGTGCCAGCAGCAAAGCGGGGGGAAACTATGGCTACACCTTC. J is TRBJ1-2 and V is TRBV21-1. TRBV21-1 is a known pseudogene. CDR3 length equals 14 residues.

V is TRBV4-1 and J is TRBJ1-4, with D tentatively TRBD1 (5 bases). Trimming cost V 3 bases and J 7 bases, with 12 bases left between them. Germline V CDR1 and CDR2: MGHRA, YSYEKL. This CDR3 is 14 amino acids long. For the CDR3, the DNA is TGCGCCAGCAGCCATCCGGGGGGAGGTGAAAAACTGTTTTTT. Translated: CASSHPGGGEKLFF.

The chain recombines TRBV6-5 with TRBJ1-5, with a possible D match to TRBD1 (6 bases). Looked up from germline, CDR1 is MNHEY and CDR2 is SVGAGI. This CDR3 is built from 15 residues. The V and J ends lost 4 bases and 2 bases respectively, with 12 bases between them. The CDR3 spells CASSSGGQGNQPQHF. CDR3 coding DNA: TGTGCCAGCAGTTCCGGGGGGCAGGGCAATCAGCCCCAGCATTTT.

The chain is built from TRBV27 and TRBJ2-7; D is unclear. With 3 bases removed from V and 10 bases from J, the gap between germline ends came to 16 bases. CDR1 is MNHEY and CDR2 is SMNVEV in the germline V gene (reference sequence). This CDR3 has 13 amino acids. CDR3 loop: CASSFISRGSQYF. The CDR3 region has the DNA TGTGCCAGCAGTTTTATATCTCGAGGAAGTCAGTACTTC.